The clone carrying this T cell receptor (beta chain) was counted at least ten times. Antigen unknown. Based on clinical symptoms, serum thyroxine and TRAb, thyroid ultrasound and orbital computed tomography, diagnoses were reached. The investigators amplified TCR beta CDR3 regions from RNA transcripts. HTBI primers drove first-round RT-PCR of the TCR CDR3. TCRdb independently ran MiXCR on the multiplex PCR reads; one entry per CDR3 protein. Among around 300,000 distinct CDR3 sequences listed, nearly 15% were seen once. This sample was taken from a study of T cells in Graves' hyperthyroidism and ophthalmopathy. The study's findings and limits: The model identified upcoming ophthalmopathy a median approximately 6.4 months ahead of onset.

The CDR3 runs to 11 residues. Trimming removed 4 bases from V and 4 bases from J, with 3 bases in between. Germline-derived CDR1 and CDR2 are SGHAT and FQNNGV. The J gene is TRBJ2-3, the V gene TRBV11-2; D is unclear. The sequencing input was blood. The clonotype originates from a woman aged 50 to 65 with Graves' hyperthyroidism that later progressed to Graves' ophthalmopathy. CDR3 protein: CASSSSDTQYF. CDR3 sequence (DNA): TGTGCCAGCAGCTCGTCAGATACGCAGTATTTT.